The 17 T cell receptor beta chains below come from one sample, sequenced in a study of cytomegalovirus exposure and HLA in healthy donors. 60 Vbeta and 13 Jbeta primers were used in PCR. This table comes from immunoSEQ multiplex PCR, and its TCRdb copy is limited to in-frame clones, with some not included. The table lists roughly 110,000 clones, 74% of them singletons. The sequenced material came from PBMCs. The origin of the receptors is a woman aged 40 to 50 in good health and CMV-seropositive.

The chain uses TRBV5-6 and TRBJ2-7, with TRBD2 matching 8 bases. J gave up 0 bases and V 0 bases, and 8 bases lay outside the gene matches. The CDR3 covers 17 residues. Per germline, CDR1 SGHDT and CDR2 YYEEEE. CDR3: CASSLGLAGLSSYEQYF. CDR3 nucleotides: TGTGCCAGCAGCTTGGGGCTAGCGGGCCTGAGCTCCTACGAGCAGTACTTC.

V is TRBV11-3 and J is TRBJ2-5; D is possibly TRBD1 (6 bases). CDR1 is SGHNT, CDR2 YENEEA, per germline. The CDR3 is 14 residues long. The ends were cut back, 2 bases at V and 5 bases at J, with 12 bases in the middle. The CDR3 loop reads CASSLLGGRETQYF. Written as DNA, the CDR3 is TGTGCCAGCAGCTTACTTGGGGGCAGGGAGACCCAGTACTTC. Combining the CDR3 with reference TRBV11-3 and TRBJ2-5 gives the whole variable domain EAGVVQSPRYKIIEKKQPVAFWCNPISGHNTLYWYLQNLGQGPELLIRYENEEAVDDSQLPKDRFSAERLKGVDSTLKIQPAELGDSAVYLCASSLLGGRETQYFGPGTRLLVL.

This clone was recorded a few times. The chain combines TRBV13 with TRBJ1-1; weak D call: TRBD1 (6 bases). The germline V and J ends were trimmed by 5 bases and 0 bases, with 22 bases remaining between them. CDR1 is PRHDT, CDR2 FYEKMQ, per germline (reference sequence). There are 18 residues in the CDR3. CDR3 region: CASSIYYSGGGMNTEAFF. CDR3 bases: TGTGCCAGCAGCATATACTACTCAGGCGGGGGCATGAACACTGAAGCTTTCTTT.

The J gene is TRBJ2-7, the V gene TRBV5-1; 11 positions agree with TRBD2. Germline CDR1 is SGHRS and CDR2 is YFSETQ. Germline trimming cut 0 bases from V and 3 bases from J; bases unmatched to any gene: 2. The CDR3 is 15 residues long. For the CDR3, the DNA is TGCGCCAGCAGCTTGGGACTAGCGGGGCTCTACGAGCAGTACTTC. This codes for CASSLGLAGLYEQYF. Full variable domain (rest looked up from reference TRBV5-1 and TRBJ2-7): KAGVTQTPRYLIKTRGQQVTLSCSPISGHRSVSWYQQTPGQGLQFLFEYFSETQRNKGNFPGRFSGRQFSNSRSEMNVSTLELGDSALYLCASSLGLAGLYEQYFGPGTRLTVT.

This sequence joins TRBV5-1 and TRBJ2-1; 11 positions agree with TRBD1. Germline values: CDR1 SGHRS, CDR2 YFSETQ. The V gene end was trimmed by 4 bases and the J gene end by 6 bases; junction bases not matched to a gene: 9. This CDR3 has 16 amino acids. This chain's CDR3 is CASSVAGTGGINEQFF. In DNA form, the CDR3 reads TGCGCCAGCAGCGTCGCCGGGACAGGGGGTATCAATGAGCAGTTCTTC.

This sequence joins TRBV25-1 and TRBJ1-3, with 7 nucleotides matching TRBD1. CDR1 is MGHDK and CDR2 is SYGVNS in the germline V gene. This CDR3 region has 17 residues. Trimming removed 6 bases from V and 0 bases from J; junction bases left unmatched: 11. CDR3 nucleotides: TGTGCCAGCAGCCCAACTCCGGGACAGTCCTCTGGAAACACCATATATTTT. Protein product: CASSPTPGQSSGNTIYF.

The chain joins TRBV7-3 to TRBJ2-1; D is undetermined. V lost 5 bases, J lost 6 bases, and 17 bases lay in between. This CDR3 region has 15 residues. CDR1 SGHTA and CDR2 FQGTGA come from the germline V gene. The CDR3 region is CASSQPTAGANEQFF. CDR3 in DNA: TGTGCCAGCAGCCAACCAACGGCAGGCGCCAATGAGCAGTTCTTC. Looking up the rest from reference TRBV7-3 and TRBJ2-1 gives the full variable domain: GAGVSQTPSNKVTEKGKYVELRCDPISGHTALYWYRQSLGQGPEFLIYFQGTGAADDSGLPNDRFFAVRPEGSVSTLKIQRTERGDSAVYLCASSQPTAGANEQFFGPGTRLTVL.

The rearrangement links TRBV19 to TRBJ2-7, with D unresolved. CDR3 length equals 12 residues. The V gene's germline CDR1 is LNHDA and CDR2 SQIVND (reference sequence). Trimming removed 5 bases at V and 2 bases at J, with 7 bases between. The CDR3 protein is CASSLGTYEQYF. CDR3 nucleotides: TGTGCCAGTAGTTTGGGCACCTACGAGCAGTACTTC.

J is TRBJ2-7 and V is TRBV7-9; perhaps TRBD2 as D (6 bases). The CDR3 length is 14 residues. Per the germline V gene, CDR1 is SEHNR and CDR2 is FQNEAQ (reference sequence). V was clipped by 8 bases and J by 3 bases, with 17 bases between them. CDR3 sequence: CASARVGGGYEQYF. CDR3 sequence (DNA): TGTGCCAGCGCCCGAGTCGGGGGAGGCTACGAGCAGTACTTC.

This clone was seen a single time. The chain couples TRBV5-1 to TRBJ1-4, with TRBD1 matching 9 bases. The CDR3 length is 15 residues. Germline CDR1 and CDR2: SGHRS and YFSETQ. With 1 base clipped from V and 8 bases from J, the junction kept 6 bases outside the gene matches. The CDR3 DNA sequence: TGCGCCAGCAGCTTGAGGGACAGGGTCAGCGAAAAACTGTTTTTT. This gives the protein CASSLRDRVSEKLFF.

CDR3 bases: TGTGCCAGCAGCCAAGATCAGGGACAGGGTAATTCACCCCTCCACTTT. Amino acids: CASSQDQGQGNSPLHF. The chain employs TRBV4-2 and TRBJ1-6; 9 nucleotides match TRBD1. Germline lookup yields CDR1 LGHNA and CDR2 YNFKEQ. This CDR3 contains 16 residues. Trimming took 0 bases from V and 6 from J; bases not matched to a gene: 3.

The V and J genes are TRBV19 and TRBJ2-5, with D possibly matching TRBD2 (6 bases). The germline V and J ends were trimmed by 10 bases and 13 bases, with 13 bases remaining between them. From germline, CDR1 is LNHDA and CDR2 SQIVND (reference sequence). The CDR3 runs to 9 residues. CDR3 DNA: TGTGCCACTAGACTGGGACTGTACTTC. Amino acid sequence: CATRLGLYF.

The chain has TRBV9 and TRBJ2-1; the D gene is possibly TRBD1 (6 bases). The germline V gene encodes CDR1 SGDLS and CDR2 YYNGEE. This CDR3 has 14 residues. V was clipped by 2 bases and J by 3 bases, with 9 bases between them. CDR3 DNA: TGTGCCAGCAGCGTTCAGGGGAACTACAATGAGCAGTTCTTC. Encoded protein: CASSVQGNYNEQFF.

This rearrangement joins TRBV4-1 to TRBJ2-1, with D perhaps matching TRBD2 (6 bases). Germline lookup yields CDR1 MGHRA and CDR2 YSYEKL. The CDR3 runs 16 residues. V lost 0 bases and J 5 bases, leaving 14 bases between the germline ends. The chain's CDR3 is CASSQDGTLRNNEQFF. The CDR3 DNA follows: TGCGCCAGCAGCCAAGACGGGACTCTCAGGAACAATGAGCAGTTCTTC.

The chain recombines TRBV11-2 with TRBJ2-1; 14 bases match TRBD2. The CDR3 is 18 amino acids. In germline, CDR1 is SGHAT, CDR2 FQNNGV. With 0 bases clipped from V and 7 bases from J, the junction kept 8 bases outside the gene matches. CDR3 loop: CASSLDSTSGGAWNEQFF. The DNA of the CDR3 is TGTGCCAGCAGCTTAGATTCGACTAGCGGGGGGGCCTGGAATGAGCAGTTCTTC.

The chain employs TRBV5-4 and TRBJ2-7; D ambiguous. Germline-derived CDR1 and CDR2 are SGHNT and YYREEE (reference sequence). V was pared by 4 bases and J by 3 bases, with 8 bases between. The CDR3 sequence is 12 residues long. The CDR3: CASSINFYEQYF. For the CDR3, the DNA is TGTGCCAGCAGCATTAACTTCTACGAGCAGTACTTC.

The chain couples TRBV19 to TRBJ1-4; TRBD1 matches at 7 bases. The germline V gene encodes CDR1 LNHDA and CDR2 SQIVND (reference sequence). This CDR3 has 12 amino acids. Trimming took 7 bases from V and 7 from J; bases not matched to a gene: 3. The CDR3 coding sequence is TGTGCCAGTACTTACAGGGGTGAAAAACTGTTTTTT. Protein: CASTYRGEKLFF.